This T cell receptor beta chain was retrieved from a study of vaccination and CD4 T cells after COVID-19. The time point here: late sampling 161 to 241 days after vaccination in a few convalescent patients. Treatment given: roughly ten-day PBMC culture with coronavirus spike peptide pools or control peptides (ViraFEST assay). The study sequenced cultured CD4+ T cell DNA using the Oncomine TCR Beta short-read assay. TCRdb re-derived calls from the PCR reads in MiXCR, one entry per CDR3 protein. The sample shows tens of thousands of distinct CDR3 sequences, around a third of them seen only once. In its sample, this clonotype was seen a few times. Its antigen is unidentified. Germline CDR1 and CDR2: SGHAT and FQDESV (reference sequence). The CDR3 has 19 residues. V gave up 0 bases and J gave up 3 bases; unmatched junction bases: 13.

The TCR comes from a human donor who had recovered from COVID-19. This chain connects TRBV11-1 to TRBJ2-3; 9 positions agree with TRBD1. The starting material was CD4+ T cells from blood, cultured in vitro, obtained about 7 months after SARS-CoV-2 vaccination. The CDR3 region is CASSLARDRVRGVTDTQYF. The CDR3 bases are TGTGCCAGCAGCTTAGCCCGGGACAGGGTTCGGGGTGTTACAGATACGCAGTATTTT.